This T cell receptor (beta chain) came from a study of T cell responses to AZD1222 COVID-19 vaccine. Repertoires were generated with immunoSEQ multiplex PCR, while TCRdb's copy carries only in-frame clones and drops some. Of around 250,000 clones in the sample, over 85% were seen once. CDR1 is LGHNA, CDR2 YNFKEQ, per germline. Trimming took 0 bases from V and 0 from J, leaving 9 bases between them. This CDR3 is built from 16 residues. This clone was seen once. The receptor's source is an adult in good health. The specimen was peripheral blood, collected on day 0 of AZD1222 vaccination. V is TRBV4-2 and J is TRBJ1-3; no definite D call. CDR3 nucleotide sequence: TGTGCCAGCAGCCAAGAATCAGCGTCCTCTGGAAACACCATATATTTT. The encoded protein is CASSQESASSGNTIYF.